This T cell receptor (beta chain) was sequenced in a study of PD-1 blockade in mismatch repair-deficient tumors. PCR or immunohistochemistry showed mismatch repair deficiency in every enrolled patient. The table came from immunoSEQ multiplex PCR; TCRdb's copy has only in-frame clones and leaves some out. The table shows some 97,000 clones, with 82% occurring only once. Trimming took 3 bases from V and 3 from J, leaving 12 bases between them. The CDR3 extends over 15 amino acids. Germline V gene sequence: CDR1 KGHSH, CDR2 LQKENI. The sample in question was peripheral blood, obtained roughly 35 weeks after starting pembrolizumab. The chain employs TRBV18 and TRBJ1-5; D possibly corresponds to TRBD1 (5 bases). The origin of this receptor is an adult with mismatch repair-deficient cancer. CDR3 loop: CASSPDGTPNQPQHF. In nucleotides, the CDR3 is TGTGCCAGCTCACCTGACGGGACTCCCAATCAGCCCCAGCATTTT.